This T cell receptor beta chain was sequenced for a study of regulatory T cells in long-lasting Graves disease. Time point noted: persistent/refractory GD, antithyroid drugs over 5 years with positive TRAb. There was RNA extracted from PBMCs, and the TCR library was made from it. Combining iRepertoire HTBI primers with Arm-PCR of CDR3 regions, the authors built TCR beta libraries. One entry per CDR3 protein results from TCRdb running MiXCR on the multiplex PCR reads. This sample has over 650,000 distinct CDR3 sequences, with 25% to 35% found just once. The CDR3 length is 15 residues. Germline assignment: CDR1 MNHGY and CDR2 SVAAGI. Deletions cut 3 bases from V and 0 bases from J, with 10 bases between.

This chain links TRBV6-9 with TRBJ2-3, with a weak D call TRBD2 (5 bases). The sequenced sample was peripheral blood mononuclear cells (PBMCs), obtained when the disease was refractory, from a patient treated with antithyroid drugs. The sequence derives from a female donor with Graves disease. Here the CDR3 reads CASSYPTTSTDTQYF. The CDR3 nucleotides are TGTGCCAGCAGTTACCCGACTACTAGCACAGATACGCAGTATTTT.